This T cell receptor (beta chain) was retrieved from a study of beta chain features in type 1 diabetes (dated by TCRdb to between 2018 and 2020). Study-wide context: Mean age, gender distribution, total cell number and subset yield did not differ between patients and healthy donors. The study compared the TCRB repertoires of sorted circulating CD4+ T cell subsets in recently diagnosed type 1 diabetes patients with those in matched healthy donors. A total of over 95,000,000 sorted cells were examined across all samples, and RNA yield correlated strongly with the number of cells per subset. Regulatory and stem cell-like memory subsets were obtained from only 8 patients and about 8 healthy donors, while naive and central memory subsets were obtained from all 30 or so donors.

V loses 10 bases, J loses 4 bases, and the germline ends lie 11 bases apart. Reading the germline V gene gives CDR1 MDHEN and CDR2 SYDVKM. The CDR3 covers 11 residues, taking in both the cysteine and the phenylalanine. Just the 33-base CDR3 DNA is kept, in frame starting at base 1. Broader findings and caveats from the paper: Because cDNA was sequenced instead of genomic DNA, highly expressing activated cells could be over-represented, though the groups showed no difference in activation or CD3 levels. Fewer insertions and more nucleotide deletions at VDJ recombination sites were observed in patients with type 1 diabetes, implying thymic rearrangement abnormalities. The naive, central memory and regulatory TCRB repertoires appeared to resemble one another more closely among patients than among healthy donors. Shorter templates might have been favored by PCR, but patient and control samples were amplified and corrected together, so both groups would have been affected equally by any skew. A moderate but significant shortening of TCRB CDR3 length was observed in type 1 diabetes patients in all four CD4+ subsets. HLA sub-analyses involved small numbers of individuals, so any influence of HLA type on TCRB rearrangement remained unresolved.

In the case of this clone: There is no known antigen for this receptor. No base quality values were provided; no much bigger clone lies one nucleotide off.

From each donor, a single peripheral blood sample of around 0.12 L on average was drawn into heparinised tubes. A BD FACSAria II was used to sort naive, central memory, regulatory and stem cell-like memory CD4+ T cells with a panel that included CD45RO, CCR7, CD25, CD127, CD95 and CD27. Every sorted population had a purity above 95%. Right away, PBMCs were isolated by Lymphoprep density gradient centrifugation and were stained directly, with no culture step. Samples were stained and sorted in pairs, with one healthy donor and one patient per experiment, so that batch effects were minimized. The High Capacity cDNA Reverse Transcription Kit was used to reverse transcribe all of the isolated RNA, meaning that expressed TCRB transcripts were what got sequenced. Deep immunoSEQ sequencing was performed on naive, central memory and regulatory T cell samples, with an average of around 3.4 million total reads per sample. Sorted cells were lysed in RLT buffer and RNA was extracted with DNase-treated RNeasy Micro or Mini kits, depending on cell number. Each cell subset was processed separately to prevent cross-contamination, with patient and healthy donor samples processed together. The immunoSEQ multiplex PCR was used to amplify TCRB sequences from cDNA, generating 87-bp fragments that spanned the CDR3 region. Sequencing of the amplicons was performed on the Illumina HiSeq platform. Under the source paper's analysis protocol: Synthetic template baselines were used to correct PCR bias computationally, reads within Hamming distance 2 were collapsed, and singletons that could not be merged were discarded. Reads were aligned against IMGT so that V, D and J genes, CDR3 length and insertions or deletions at six rearrangement sites could be assigned. Within each subset, clonotype counts were normalized to the number of sorted cells before true diversity and Gini coefficients were calculated with the tcR R package. Repertoire sharing was quantified using the overlap coefficient calculated on TCRB nucleotide sequences. TCRdb stores this immuneACCESS table with in-frame sequences only. Part of the clones is absent; in the studies checked, under half of the shortfall reflects unresolved V genes, and no reason is known for the rest. V and J calls and clone size are copied from that table; D and trimming were computed from the DNA. For this sample there are about 220,000 clones; about a tenth appear just once. Roughly 1.3% of the sample is in the top ten clones.

The TCR comes from a man between 18 and 35 years old in good health. The rearranged chain carries TRBV28 and TRBJ2-7; no D segment can be confidently identified. The material sequenced was central memory CD4+ T cells from blood. The nucleotide sequence reads as follows: TGTGCCACCCTTGAGGTTTACGAGCAGTACTTC. This encodes CATLEVYEQYF.